This TCR beta chain came from a study of cytomegalovirus exposure and HLA in healthy donors. Repertoires were generated with immunoSEQ multiplex PCR, while TCRdb's copy carries only in-frame clones and drops some. This sample has some 150,000 clones, with less than 90% found just once. The CDR3 has 16 residues. The germline V gene has CDR1 SGHNT and CDR2 YYREEE (reference sequence). V dropped 4 bases and J dropped 0 bases, with 11 bases sitting between them. Sequencing input: PBMCs. This receptor was identified in a man between 18 and 29 years old in good health and CMV-seropositive. This rearrangement joins TRBV5-4 to TRBJ2-6, with D maybe TRBD2 (5 bases). The CDR3 DNA reads TGTGCCAGCAGCGTCGACGGGATCTCTGGGGCCAACGTCCTGACTTTC. This encodes CASSVDGISGANVLTF.